The clone carrying this TCR beta chain was seen a single time. Its target is unknown. Generated by immunoSEQ multiplex PCR, the TCRdb table keeps only in-frame clones and is missing some. This sample has approximately 600,000 clones, with 85% to 95% found just once. These data originate in a study of shared clonotypes between healthy human individuals. It was CD45RO-negative cells, positively selected for CCR7, that made up naive CD8 cells, with terminally differentiated effector memory CD45RA+ cells excluded. Regarding the study as a whole: Several donors showed sharing of about 4.8% of naive CD4 clonotypes.

The sample consisted of naive CD8+ T cells sorted from blood. The receptor comes from a woman in her thirties in good health.

The CDR3 region has the DNA TGTGCCAGCAGCTTGTGGACTAGCGGGAGTGATGAGCAGTTCTTC. The encoded protein is CASSLWTSGSDEQFF. V and J are TRBV11-2 and TRBJ2-1; TRBD2 aligns across 13 bases. V lost 3 bases and J lost 8; bases outside the gene matches: 4. This CDR3 spans 15 amino acids. Germline V CDR1 and CDR2: SGHAT, FQNNGV.